This is a list of T cell receptor beta chains from one sample in a study of vaccination and CD4 T cells after COVID-19. TCRdb fed the PCR reads into MiXCR, producing one record per CDR3 protein. The table lists 4,800 or so distinct CDR3 sequences, 35% to 45% of them singletons, with almost 35% in the top ten. These TCRs are of unknown antigen specificity. The sequencing sample was made of CD4+ T cells from blood, cultured in vitro. These receptors came from a human donor who had recovered from COVID-19. Both conserved end residues are part of each CDR3. The order of the fields is D gene, V gene, clone size, J gene, CDR3 DNA, CDR3 protein. The D gene is left open where the match is weak. Clone size is shown for a subset of rows, as once, few, many or a class of expanded clone.

NA	TRBV7-9	NA	TRBJ1-1	TGTGCCAGCAGCTTAGGTGCGACGAACACTGAAGCTTTCTTT	CASSLGATNTEAFF
NA	TRBV12-3/TRBV12-4	NA	TRBJ1-5	TGTGCCAGCAGTCGAAGGAATCAGCCCCAGCATTTT	CASSRRNQPQHF
NA	TRBV7-2	NA	TRBJ2-7	TGTGCCAGCAGCTTAGAGAGCGGGTTTCCCTACGAGCAGTACTTC	CASSLESGFPYEQYF
NA	TRBV2	NA	TRBJ2-2	TGTGCCAGCACCCAGGACATTACTAGGTTAGCCTCCGGGGAGCTGTTTTTT	CASTQDITRLASGELFF
TRBD1	TRBV18	NA	TRBJ2-7	TGTGCCAGCTCACGAGAGGGACAGACCTACGAGCAGTACTTC	CASSREGQTYEQYF
NA	TRBV20-1	NA	TRBJ1-6	TGCAGTGCAAGAACGGGACATCTTTATAATTCACCCCTCCACTTT	CSARTGHLYNSPLHF
NA	TRBV5-6	NA	TRBJ2-3	TGTGCCAGCAGCCCTTGGGTAGCGACAAGCACAGATACGCAGTATTTT	CASSPWVATSTDTQYF
TRBD2	TRBV7-2	NA	TRBJ2-5	TGTGCCAGCAGCTTAGTTGGGACTAGTGAGACCCAGTACTTC	CASSLVGTSETQYF
NA	TRBV7-2	NA	TRBJ1-4	TGTGCCAGCAGCTCGGGAAGGACCGGGACAACTAATGAAAAACTGTTTTTT	CASSSGRTGTTNEKLFF
TRBD2	TRBV20-1	few	TRBJ2-5	TGCAGTGCTAGCGAGCGGGGGGGCGCCGAGACCCAGTACTTC	CSASERGGAETQYF
TRBD1	TRBV6-1	NA	TRBJ2-3	TGTGCCAGCAGTGAAAGGAGGGGGGACAGGGGGCGGGGAGATACGCAGTATTTT	CASSERRGDRGRGDTQYF
NA	TRBV7-9	few	TRBJ1-3	TGTGCCAGCAGCTCTAGCCCAGGCGTGGGTTCTGGAAACACCATATATTTT	CASSSSPGVGSGNTIYF
NA	TRBV6-1	few	TRBJ1-2	TGTGCCAGCAGTGTATCTGTTGGCGCATGGAGCTACACCTTC	CASSVSVGAWSYTF
NA	TRBV20-1	NA	TRBJ2-3	TGCAGTGCTCCCCCGGTCACCGGCCTCACAGATACGCAGTATTTT	CSAPPVTGLTDTQYF
NA	TRBV18	few	TRBJ1-1	TGTGCCAGCTCACCGTACGGCACCACAGGCACTGAAGCTTTCTTT	CASSPYGTTGTEAFF
TRBD2	TRBV2	NA	TRBJ2-5	TGTGCCAGCAGCGGCGAGGGAGGGTCTATCAGAGAGACCCAGTACTTC	CASSGEGGSIRETQYF
NA	TRBV5-8	few	TRBJ2-2	TGTGCCAGCAGCTTGGGCAGGGAGGAAGGGGAGCTGTTTTTT	CASSLGREEGELFF
TRBD1	TRBV5-4	NA	TRBJ2-7	TGTGCCAGCAGCTTGGGACAGGGGGTATACGAGCAGTACTTC	CASSLGQGVYEQYF
TRBD2	TRBV24-1	NA	TRBJ2-5	TGTGCCACCAGTGAAGGACTAGCGGGGTACCAAGAGACCCAGTACTTC	CATSEGLAGYQETQYF
NA	TRBV5-4	NA	TRBJ2-1	TGTGCCAGCAGCTTGCCGGGAGACAGGTACAATGAGCAGTTCTTC	CASSLPGDRYNEQFF
NA	TRBV20-1	NA	TRBJ2-7	TGCAGTGCTAGAGGGGGACTTTCCTACGAGCAGTACTTC	CSARGGLSYEQYF
NA	TRBV28	few	TRBJ1-1	TGTGCCAGCAGTTCTGAAACACTGAACACTGAAGCTTTCTTT	CASSSETLNTEAFF
NA	TRBV6-2/TRBV6-3	large	TRBJ1-2	TGTGCCAGCAGCCGAGGGTCAGGAAACTATGGCTACACCTTC	CASSRGSGNYGYTF
NA	TRBV20-1	few	TRBJ2-5	TGCAGTGCTAGTTTACAGGGCGGGGGAGAGACCCAGTACTTC	CSASLQGGGETQYF
NA	TRBV7-9	NA	TRBJ1-1	TGTGCCAGCAGCTTAGACCGGGGGCGAGGGGCTGAAGCTTTCTTT	CASSLDRGRGAEAFF
TRBD1	TRBV4-2	NA	TRBJ1-1	TGTGCCAGCAGCCAAGGCACAGGGGGGAGGATGAACACTGAAGCTTTCTTT	CASSQGTGGRMNTEAFF
NA	TRBV7-9	NA	TRBJ1-6	TGTGCCAGCAGCTTTACCGCGGGGGACTCACCCCTCCACTTT	CASSFTAGDSPLHF
NA	TRBV21-1	few	TRBJ2-3	TGTGCCAGCAGCGCCACACTAGCGACCGGCACAGATACGCAGTATTTT	CASSATLATGTDTQYF
NA	TRBV6-1	few	TRBJ1-1	TGTGCCAGCAGTACAGGGCCTGTCACTGAAGCTTTCTTT	CASSTGPVTEAFF
NA	TRBV2	NA	TRBJ1-2	TGTGCCAGCAGTGATGGCAGGGTGGGGGGCTACACCTTC	CASSDGRVGGYTF
NA	TRBV2	NA	TRBJ2-7	TGTGCCAGCAACAGGTACCTAGGGTACGAGCAGTACTTC	CASNRYLGYEQYF
NA	TRBV10-3	NA	TRBJ1-2	TGTGCCATCCGGGGTCCCGATGGGGCGAGAGGCTACACCTTC	CAIRGPDGARGYTF
NA	TRBV7-9	large	TRBJ2-5	TGTGCCAGCACCCCTACGGCAGCAGAGACCCAGTACTTC	CASTPTAAETQYF
NA	TRBV30	NA	TRBJ1-5	TGTGCCTGGAGTCCCTCCAGAGGGCAGCCCCAGCATTTT	CAWSPSRGQPQHF
TRBD1	TRBV6-1	NA	TRBJ1-2	TGTGCCAGCAGTCCCTGGGACAGGGGAGGCCCTAACTATGGCTACACCTTC	CASSPWDRGGPNYGYTF
NA	TRBV6-1	few	TRBJ2-5	TGTGCCAGCAGTAAAGATCCATGGGGGCAAGAGACCCAGTACTTC	CASSKDPWGQETQYF
TRBD2	TRBV6-2/TRBV6-3	few	TRBJ2-3	TGTGCCAGCAGTTACTCGACGGGACTAGGGTCAGATACGCAGTATTTT	CASSYSTGLGSDTQYF
NA	TRBV10-3	medium-sized	TRBJ2-6	TGTGCCATCAGTGGGACAGTCTCTGGGGCCAACGTCCTGACTTTC	CAISGTVSGANVLTF
NA	TRBV20-1	few	TRBJ1-3	TGCAGTGCTAGGGGACCCGGAGGCGGAAACACCATATATTTT	CSARGPGGGNTIYF
NA	TRBV27	NA	TRBJ1-6	TGTGCCAGCAGTTTACAGGCGTACTATAATTCACCCCTCCACTTT	CASSLQAYYNSPLHF
NA	TRBV6-5	NA	TRBJ1-6	TGTGCCAGCAGTTACGTCGGGAATTCACCCCTCCACTTT	CASSYVGNSPLHF
TRBD2	TRBV7-2	NA	TRBJ2-7	TGTGCCAGCAGCTTCTCCGGAGCGGGAGGCTCCTACGAGCAGTACTTC	CASSFSGAGGSYEQYF
TRBD2	TRBV7-2	NA	TRBJ2-3	TGTGCCAGCAGCCCGCGGGCGGGGCGGGGGTACACAGATACGCAGTATTTT	CASSPRAGRGYTDTQYF
NA	TRBV6-1	few	TRBJ2-5	TGTGCCAGCAGTGAAGCATGGTCTGCGGGGACCCAGTACTTC	CASSEAWSAGTQYF
NA	TRBV20-1	NA	TRBJ2-5	TGCAGTGCTAGGGGCAACATCAGGAAGACCCAGTACTTC	CSARGNIRKTQYF